The 27 T cell receptor beta chains given below trace back to one sample, sequenced in a study of T cell responses to AZD1222 COVID-19 vaccine. Profiled with immunoSEQ multiplex PCR; TCRdb holds only in-frame clones, not every one. The sample holds about 110,000 clones, roughly nine tenths seen once. Sequenced here: peripheral blood, sampled on day 0 of AZD1222 vaccination. Every receptor here comes from an adult in good health.

This chain connects TRBV7-7 to TRBJ2-5, with D maybe TRBD2 (5 bases). The CDR3 totals 15 residues. Trimming left V 1 base short and J 2 bases short, with 11 bases between. The V gene's germline CDR1 is SSHAT and CDR2 FNYEAQ (reference sequence). The CDR3 DNA sequence: TGTGCCAGCAGCTTAGGTCGGGGAATTCAAGAGACCCAGTACTTC. It specifies CASSLGRGIQETQYF.

This clone came up a few times. The genes are TRBV30 and TRBJ1-1; D unresolved. V was clipped by 2 bases and J by 4 bases, with 8 bases between them. CDR1 GTSNPN and CDR2 SVGIG come from the germline V gene (reference sequence). This CDR3 is 12 amino acids long. The CDR3 sequence is CAWSKVFTEAFF. CDR3 in DNA: TGTGCCTGGAGTAAGGTATTCACTGAAGCTTTCTTT.

J is TRBJ1-1 and V is TRBV5-1; tentative D call: TRBD1 (6 bases). The CDR3 is made up of 13 amino acids. V was clipped by 4 bases and J by 6 bases, with 13 bases between them. Per the germline V gene, CDR1 is SGHRS and CDR2 is YFSETQ. The CDR3 DNA follows: TGCGCCAGCAGCCCCACGGGGGCTGCTGAAGCTTTCTTT. Protein product: CASSPTGAAEAFF.

The chain employs TRBV19 and TRBJ1-2, with no clear D. The V and J ends lost 5 bases and 1 base respectively, with 11 bases between them. Germline CDR1 is LNHDA and CDR2 is SQIVND (reference sequence). The CDR3 consists of 14 residues. The CDR3 DNA sequence: TGTGCCAGTAGTCCTCAGCCCCTTAACTATGGCTACACCTTC. The encoded protein is CASSPQPLNYGYTF. The full variable domain, with the rest looked up from reference TRBV19 and TRBJ1-2, is DGGITQSPKYLFRKEGQNVTLSCEQNLNHDAMYWYRQDPGQGLRLIYYSQIVNDFQKGDIAEGYSVSREKKESFPLTVTSAQKNPTAFYLCASSPQPLNYGYTFGSGTRLTVV.

The V and J genes are TRBV9 and TRBJ1-1; unclear D gene. The CDR3 consists of 13 residues. The ends were cut back, 0 bases at V and 8 bases at J, with 11 bases in the middle. In germline, CDR1 is SGDLS, CDR2 YYNGEE. In DNA form, the CDR3 reads TGTGCCAGCAGCGTAGAGGTCACCGACGAAGCTTTCTTT. Translation gives CASSVEVTDEAFF.

About this clone: The same CDR3 also results from other DNA sequences found in this sample. The chain uses TRBV27 and TRBJ1-1, with D hard to call. CDR1 is MNHEY and CDR2 is SMNVEV in the germline V gene (reference sequence). The CDR3 contains 13 residues. The V end lost 2 bases, the J end lost 2 bases, and 6 bases lay between the germline ends. In DNA form, the CDR3 reads TGTGCCAGCAGTTTAAAGGCAAACACTGAAGCTTTCTTT. Protein: CASSLKANTEAFF.

CDR3: CASSLFGLDGGNEQFF. CDR3 DNA sequence: TGTGCCAGCAGTCTTTTTGGACTAGACGGTGGCAATGAGCAGTTCTTC. The gene calls are TRBV2 and TRBJ2-1; TRBD2 agrees at 7 bases. In germline, CDR1 is SNHLY, CDR2 FYNNEI. V was clipped by 5 bases and J by 6 bases; unmatched bases: 13. The CDR3 is 16 amino acids.

The chain joins TRBV15 to TRBJ2-5; D uncertain. CDR3 length: 13 residues. The V gene's germline CDR1 is LNHNV and CDR2 YYDKDF (reference sequence). V lost 5 bases and J 9 bases, leaving 16 bases between the germline ends. The CDR3 nucleotides are TGTGCCACCAGCGGCGACGTCGAACTGCCCCAGTACTTC. It specifies CATSGDVELPQYF.

This clone was observed once. The genes are TRBV7-6 and TRBJ2-1, with 8 bases aligning to TRBD2. The CDR3 contains 17 residues. Germline-derived CDR1 and CDR2 are SGHVS and FNYEAQ. V shed 5 bases, J shed 2 bases, and the junction held 11 bases outside the gene matches. The CDR3 DNA sequence: TGTGCCAGCAGCCACCCCAAAGGGACTAGGACCTACAATGAGCAGTTCTTC. Its protein is CASSHPKGTRTYNEQFF.

This clone appeared a few times. This chain links TRBV10-3 with TRBJ2-7; TRBD2 aligns across 10 bases. The CDR3 has 15 residues. V was clipped by 4 bases and J by 1 base; unmatched bases: 4. The germline gives CDR1 ENHRY, CDR2 SYGVKD. The CDR3 here is CAISGLAGESYEQYF. CDR3 DNA: TGTGCCATCAGTGGTCTAGCGGGAGAATCCTACGAGCAGTACTTC.

The chain carries TRBV3-1 (or the pseudogene TRBV3-2) and TRBJ2-3, with D perhaps given as TRBD1 or TRBD2 (6 bases each). The CDR3 loop spans 16 amino acids. V was clipped by 1 base and J by 3 bases, with 14 bases between them. CDR1 LGHDT and CDR2 YNNKEL come from the germline V gene (reference sequence). The CDR3 region is CASSQAGAAGTDTQYF. For the CDR3, the DNA is TGTGCCAGCAGCCAAGCGGGGGCGGCGGGGACAGATACGCAGTATTTT.

The CDR3 reads CASSQDNLAGYEQYF. DNA of the CDR3: TGCGCCAGCAGCCAAGATAACCTAGCGGGCTACGAGCAGTACTTC. V and J are TRBV4-1 and TRBJ2-7, with 8 bases matching TRBD2. The germline V gene encodes CDR1 MGHRA and CDR2 YSYEKL. CDR3 length: 15 residues. After removal of 0 bases from V and 3 bases from J, the junction contained 4 bases not matched to a gene.

J is TRBJ1-1 and V is TRBV29-1, with D unresolved. V was trimmed by 6 bases and J by 1 base, leaving 12 bases between them. CDR1 is SQVTM and CDR2 is ANQGSEA in the germline V gene. The CDR3 spans 13 residues. CDR3 nucleotide sequence: TGCAGCGTGCACCGATTCGGGAACACTGAAGCTTTCTTT. Its protein product is CSVHRFGNTEAFF.

The V gene is TRBV5-4, the J gene TRBJ1-2; D possibly corresponds to TRBD1 (5 bases). Trimming removed 1 base at V and 5 bases at J, with 12 bases between. Germline CDR1 is SGHNT and CDR2 is YYREEE (reference sequence). The CDR3 sequence is 14 residues long. CDR3 in amino acids: CASSLSLEGYGYTF. The CDR3 bases are TGTGCCAGCAGCTTGAGTCTGGAGGGGTATGGCTACACCTTC.

V usage is TRBV7-2 and J usage is TRBJ2-1; D uncertain. The ends were cut back, 1 base at V and 4 bases at J, with 11 bases in the middle. This CDR3 is 15 amino acids long. Germline V gives CDR1 SGHTA, CDR2 FQGNSA. Here the CDR3 DNA reads TGTGCCAGCAGCTTAGGGCTCCCCGGGTACAATGAGCAGTTCTTC. Translating it yields CASSLGLPGYNEQFF.

This rearrangement joins TRBV2 to TRBJ1-1, with TRBD1 matching 7 bases. Germline lookup yields CDR1 SNHLY and CDR2 FYNNEI. V was clipped by 6 bases and J by 2 bases; unmatched bases: 3. This CDR3 is 13 amino acids long. CDR3 loop: CASRGQYNTEAFF. CDR3 bases: TGTGCCAGCAGGGGACAGTACAACACTGAAGCTTTCTTT.

This clone has a handful of counts. The genes are TRBV11-2 and TRBJ1-6; D unresolved. Trimming took off 0 bases at V and 8 bases at J, with 11 bases between the two ends. Germline lookup yields CDR1 SGHAT and CDR2 FQNNGV. CDR3 size: 15 residues. The CDR3 loop reads CASSLDGTAYSPLHF. The CDR3 DNA sequence: TGTGCCAGCAGCTTAGATGGAACAGCCTATTCACCCCTCCACTTT. Full variable domain (remainder filled in from reference TRBV11-2 and TRBJ1-6): EAGVAQSPRYKIIEKRQSVAFWCNPISGHATLYWYQQILGQGPKLLIQFQNNGVVDDSQLPKDRFSAERLKGVDSTLKIQPAKLEDSAVYLCASSLDGTAYSPLHFGNGTRLTVT.

This chain uses TRBV3-1 (or the pseudogene TRBV3-2) with TRBJ1-4, with D uncertain. Trimming cost V 1 base and J 4 bases, with 10 bases left between them. The CDR3 totals 15 residues. The germline CDR1 and CDR2 sequences are LGHDT and YNNKEL (reference sequence). The CDR3 nucleotides are TGTGCCAGCAGCCAAGGAGTAGGGTATAATGAAAAACTGTTTTTT. Amino acid sequence: CASSQGVGYNEKLFF.

V is TRBV10-1 and J is TRBJ1-2; D not certain. There are 13 residues in the CDR3. Germline V gives CDR1 WNHNN, CDR2 SYGVQD (reference sequence). V lost 10 bases and J 0 bases, leaving 12 bases between the germline ends. The CDR3 spells CATAEWTNYGYTF. CDR3 DNA: TGCGCCACCGCTGAATGGACTAACTATGGCTACACCTTC.

This clone was detected only once. This chain links TRBV5-6 with TRBJ1-1, with a weak D call TRBD1 (6 bases). The CDR3 is 15 residues long. Germline V gene lookup returns CDR1 SGHDT and CDR2 YYEEEE. Trimming removed 0 bases from V and 4 bases from J, with 13 bases in between. The CDR3: CASSLGWGAGTEAFF. CDR3 DNA sequence: TGTGCCAGCAGCTTGGGTTGGGGGGCTGGCACTGAAGCTTTCTTT.

The V call is TRBV7-8, the J call TRBJ2-2; no clear D. The ends were cut back, 1 base at V and 5 bases at J, with 5 bases in the middle. CDR3 size: 13 residues. Looked up from germline, CDR1 is SGHVS and CDR2 is FQNEAQ. The CDR3 loop is CASSLEGTGELFF. The CDR3 DNA follows: TGTGCCAGCAGCTTAGAGGGAACCGGGGAGCTGTTTTTT.

The chain combines TRBV12-5 with TRBJ2-7; 11 bases are shared with TRBD2. This CDR3 contains 20 residues. Germline lookup yields CDR1 LGHNT and CDR2 FRNRAP. The V and J ends lost 0 bases and 2 bases, in that order; junction bases with no gene match: 15. The DNA for the CDR3 is TGTGCTAGTGGTTTGGTAGGGCTTTGGCTAGCGGGAGGAAGTACCTACGAGCAGTACTTC. It encodes CASGLVGLWLAGGSTYEQYF.

This clone was observed once. The V call is TRBV25-1, the J call TRBJ2-3; 7 bases are a match to TRBD1. V lost 8 bases to trimming and J lost 1 base; unmatched junction nucleotides: 9. The V gene's germline CDR1 is MGHDK and CDR2 SYGVNS. This CDR3 contains 15 residues. The CDR3 reads CASPFRGGGTDTQYF. CDR3 nucleotides: TGTGCCAGCCCCTTCCGAGGGGGCGGCACAGATACGCAGTATTTT.

The chain recombines TRBV5-1 with TRBJ1-1, with 9 nucleotides matching TRBD1. The CDR3 is 15 residues long. Germline V lookup: CDR1 SGHRS, CDR2 YFSETQ. The trim removed 4 bases at V and 1 base at J, leaving 5 bases unmatched. The CDR3 DNA reads TGCGCCAGCAGCCCGCAGGGACAGGGGAACACTGAAGCTTTCTTT. Translated: CASSPQGQGNTEAFF.

V gene TRBV5-6 combines with J gene TRBJ2-5; D is perhaps TRBD1 (6 bases). CDR3 size: 16 residues. Trimming removed 5 bases from V and 5 bases from J, with 22 bases in between. The germline V gene has CDR1 SGHDT and CDR2 YYEEEE. The CDR3 bases are TGTGCCAGCAGACCCCTGGTGGGCAGGGGCGGGGAGACCCAGTACTTC. This translates into CASRPLVGRGGETQYF.

The rearrangement joins TRBV10-3 to TRBJ2-7, with 14 bases matching TRBD2. Germline trimming cut 6 bases from V and 6 bases from J; bases unmatched to any gene: 4. Looked up from germline, CDR1 is ENHRY and CDR2 is SYGVKD. The CDR3 is 14 residues long. The CDR3 loop is CAISQTSGRAEQYF. The CDR3 DNA is TGTGCCATCAGCCAGACTAGCGGGAGGGCCGAGCAGTACTTC.

The genes are TRBV7-8 and TRBJ2-5; 12 bases fit TRBD2. Looked up from germline, CDR1 is SGHVS and CDR2 is FQNEAQ. J was trimmed by 5 bases and V by 3 bases; bases with no gene match: 4. The length of the CDR3 is 15 residues. The CDR3 here is CASSFGLAGYETQYF. The CDR3 bases are TGTGCCAGCAGCTTTGGACTAGCGGGGTATGAGACCCAGTACTTC. The full variable domain, rest sourced from reference TRBV7-8 and TRBJ2-5, is GAGVSQSPRYKVAKRGQDVALRCDPISGHVSLFWYQQALGQGPEFLTYFQNEAQLDKSGLPSDRFFAERPEGSVSTLKIQRTQQEDSAVYLCASSFGLAGYETQYFGPGTRLLVL.